Below, 2 T cell receptor beta chains from the same sample are listed, as sequenced in a study of cytomegalovirus exposure and HLA in healthy donors (dated by TCRdb to 2015 to 2018). Libraries were made using the immunoSEQ multiplex PCR assay. The multiplex PCR relied on a mix of 60 forward primers for TCR Vbeta segments and 13 reverse primers for TCR Jbeta segments. TCRdb retrieved this table from immuneACCESS and kept in-frame rearrangements only. Not all clones are present; in checked studies, unresolved V genes account for under half, and no reason is known for the remainder. This sample is represented by about 130,000 clones; 75% to 85% of them were singletons. Less than 2.5% of the sample is taken by the ten largest. Sequencing was done on a sample of PBMCs. The receptors were sampled from a man in his fifties or sixties in good health and CMV-seronegative.

The V and J genes are TRBV2 and TRBJ2-1; 9 nucleotides line up with TRBD1. From germline, CDR1 is SNHLY and CDR2 FYNNEI. This CDR3 spans 15 amino acids. V dropped 5 bases and J dropped 7; count of bases not matched to a gene: 9. CDR3 amino acids: CASSTRDRVINEQFF. Here the CDR3 DNA reads TGTGCCAGCAGTACCCGGGACAGGGTAATAAATGAGCAGTTCTTC.

The gene calls are TRBV7-9 and TRBJ1-4; 7 nucleotides agree with TRBD1. CDR3 length equals 12 residues. Trimming removed 2 bases from V and 10 bases from J; junction bases left unmatched: 1. CDR1 and CDR2 (germline): SEHNR, FQNEAQ (reference sequence). The CDR3 DNA reads TGTGCCAGCAGCTTAAGGGGGCGAAAACTGTTTTTT. This encodes CASSLRGRKLFF.